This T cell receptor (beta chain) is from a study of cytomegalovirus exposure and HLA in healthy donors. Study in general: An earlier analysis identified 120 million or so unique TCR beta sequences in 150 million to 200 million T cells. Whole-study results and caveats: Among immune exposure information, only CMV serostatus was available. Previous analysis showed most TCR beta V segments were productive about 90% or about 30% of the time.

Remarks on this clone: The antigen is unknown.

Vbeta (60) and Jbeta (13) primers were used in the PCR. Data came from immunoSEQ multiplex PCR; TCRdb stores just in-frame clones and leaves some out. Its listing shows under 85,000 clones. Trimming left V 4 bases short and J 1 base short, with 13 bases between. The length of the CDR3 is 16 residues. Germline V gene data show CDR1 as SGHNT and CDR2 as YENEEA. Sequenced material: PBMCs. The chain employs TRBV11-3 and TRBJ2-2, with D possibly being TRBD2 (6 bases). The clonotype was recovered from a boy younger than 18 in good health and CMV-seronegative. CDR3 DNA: TGTGCCAGCAGCTCGCCTACTAGCCGGAACACCGGGGAGCTGTTTTTT. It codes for CASSSPTSRNTGELFF.